This TCR beta chain emerged from a study of cytotoxic CD8 clonotypes in ibrutinib-treated CLL. Sequencing was performed with immunoSEQ multiplex PCR; in TCRdb, only in-frame clones are kept and a portion is missing. The table records around 140,000 clones, about 75% of them present only once. Material: PBMCs, obtained after 24 months of ibrutinib treatment. The TCR was taken from a human donor with chronic lymphocytic leukemia.

The CDR3, as DNA: TGTGCCAGCAGCTCGGTCCCCGATCAGCCCCAGCATTTT. Its translation: CASSSVPDQPQHF. The chain joins TRBV7-8 to TRBJ1-5; D is unclear. The CDR3 has 13 amino acids. V was cut by 4 bases and J by 5 bases, with 9 bases left in between. Germline CDR1 reads SGHVS; CDR2 reads FQNEAQ.